The 6 T cell receptor beta chains presented below share a single source sample, sequenced in a study of T cells in Graves' hyperthyroidism and ophthalmopathy. Amplification of TCR beta CDR3 regions used RNA as the template. With the HTBI primer set, the TCR CDR3 went through a first round of RT-PCR. One entry per CDR3 protein, called by TCRdb with MiXCR from the multiplex PCR reads. The sample has hundreds of thousands of distinct CDR3 sequences; approximately 25% are singletons. Sequences were obtained from blood. All receptors come from a man over 45 with Graves' hyperthyroidism.

This clonotype was observed many times. V gene TRBV20-1 combines with J gene TRBJ2-3; D is possibly TRBD1 (5 bases). The V end lost 6 bases, the J end lost 1 base, and 14 bases lay between the germline ends. Per the germline V gene, CDR1 is DFQATT and CDR2 is SNEGSKA (reference sequence). The CDR3 runs 14 residues. The CDR3: CSAKYRGGTDTQYF. In nucleotides, the CDR3 is TGCAGTGCCAAATATAGGGGTGGCACAGATACGCAGTATTTT.

This clonotype appeared many times. The genes are TRBV24-1 and TRBJ2-3; 12 bases map to TRBD2. The CDR3 consists of 17 residues. CDR1 and CDR2 from the germline V gene are KGHDR and SFDVKD. V was pared by 4 bases and J by 4 bases, with 8 bases of the junction left unmatched. The CDR3: CATSERLAGVVADTQYF. In DNA, the CDR3 is TGTGCCACCAGTGAAAGACTAGCGGGAGTCGTCGCAGATACGCAGTATTTT.

The CDR3 loop reads CASSDTSGTTGELFF. The CDR3, as DNA: TGTGCCAGCAGTGACACTAGCGGGACCACCGGGGAGCTGTTTTTT. V and J are TRBV2 and TRBJ2-2, with 10 nucleotides matching TRBD2. The trim removed 3 bases at V and 4 bases at J, leaving 2 bases unmatched. CDR1 is SNHLY, CDR2 FYNNEI, per germline. The CDR3 is 15 amino acids.

This clonotype was picked up a small number of times. This chain uses TRBV12-3 or TRBV12-4 with TRBJ2-1; maybe TRBD2 (6 bases). Trimming shortened V by 3 bases and J by 0 bases, and 9 bases separated the two germline ends. This CDR3 region has 15 residues. Written as DNA, the CDR3 is TGTGCCAGCAGTTTGGGACTCTTCTCCTACAATGAGCAGTTCTTC. It yields the protein CASSLGLFSYNEQFF.

This clonotype was observed many times. The V and J genes are TRBV11-2 and TRBJ2-7; TRBD2 might be the D (6 bases). Trimming removed 1 base at V and 4 bases at J, with 11 bases between. The V gene's germline CDR1 is SGHAT and CDR2 FQNNGV. The CDR3 runs 14 residues. The CDR3 DNA follows: TGTGCCAGCAGCTTAGGCAGGGCGGGGTACGAGCAGTACTTC. Translated: CASSLGRAGYEQYF.

The chain employs TRBV12-3 or TRBV12-4 and TRBJ2-2; D unclear. The CDR3 is 12 residues long. Trimming took 6 bases from V and 7 from J, leaving 9 bases between them. In nucleotides, the CDR3 is TGTGCCAGCAGCCCCTACGGCGGGGAGCTGTTTTTT. This gives the protein CASSPYGGELFF.